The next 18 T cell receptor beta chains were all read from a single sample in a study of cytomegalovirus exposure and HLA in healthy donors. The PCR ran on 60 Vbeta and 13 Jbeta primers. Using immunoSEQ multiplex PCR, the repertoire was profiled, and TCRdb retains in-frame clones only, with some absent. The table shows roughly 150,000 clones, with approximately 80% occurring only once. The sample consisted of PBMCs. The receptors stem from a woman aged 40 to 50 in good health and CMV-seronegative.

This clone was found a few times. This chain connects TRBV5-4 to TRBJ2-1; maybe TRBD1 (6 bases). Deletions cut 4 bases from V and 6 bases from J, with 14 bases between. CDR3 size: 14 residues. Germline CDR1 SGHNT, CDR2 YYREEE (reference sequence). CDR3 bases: TGTGCCAGCAGCCTCCAAGACAGGTTCAATGAGCAGTTCTTC. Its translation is CASSLQDRFNEQFF.

The CDR3, as DNA: TGTGCCAGCAGCTTAGGAGCAAACTACAATGAGCAGTTCTTC. Its protein is CASSLGANYNEQFF. V is TRBV11-2 and J is TRBJ2-1; no reliable D call. CDR3 length: 14 residues. CDR1 is SGHAT and CDR2 is FQNNGV in the germline V gene. With 1 base removed from V and 3 bases from J, the gap between germline ends came to 7 bases.

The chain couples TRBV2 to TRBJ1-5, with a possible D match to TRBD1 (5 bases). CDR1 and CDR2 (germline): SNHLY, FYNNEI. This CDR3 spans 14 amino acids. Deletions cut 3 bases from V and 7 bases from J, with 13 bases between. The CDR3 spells CASSDLGRTQPQHF. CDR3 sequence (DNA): TGTGCCAGCAGTGATTTGGGGCGGACGCAGCCCCAGCATTTT.

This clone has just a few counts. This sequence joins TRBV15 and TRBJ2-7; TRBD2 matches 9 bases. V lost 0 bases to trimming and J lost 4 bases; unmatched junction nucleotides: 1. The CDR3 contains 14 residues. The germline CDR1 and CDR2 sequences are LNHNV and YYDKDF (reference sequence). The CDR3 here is CATSREGLAYEQYF. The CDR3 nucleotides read TGTGCCACCAGCAGAGAGGGACTAGCTTACGAGCAGTACTTC.

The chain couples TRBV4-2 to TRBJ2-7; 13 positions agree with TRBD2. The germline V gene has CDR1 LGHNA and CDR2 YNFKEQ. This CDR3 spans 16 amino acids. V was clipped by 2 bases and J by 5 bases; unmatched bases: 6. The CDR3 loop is CASSQPTSGGMDEQYF. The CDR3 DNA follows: TGTGCCAGCAGCCAACCGACTAGCGGGGGGATGGACGAGCAGTACTTC.

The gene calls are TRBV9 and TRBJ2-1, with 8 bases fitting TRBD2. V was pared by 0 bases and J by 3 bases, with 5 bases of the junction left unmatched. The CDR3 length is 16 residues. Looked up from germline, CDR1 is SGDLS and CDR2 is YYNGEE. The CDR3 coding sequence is TGTGCCAGCAGCGTAGTCCCTAGCGGGTTCTACAATGAGCAGTTCTTC. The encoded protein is CASSVVPSGFYNEQFF.

The CDR3 is CATSVTSSSGNTIYF. DNA of the CDR3: TGTGCCACCAGCGTCACTTCGAGCTCTGGAAACACCATATATTTT. The chain recombines TRBV15 with TRBJ1-3; D remains unclear. Germline CDR1 and CDR2: LNHNV and YYDKDF (reference sequence). This CDR3 has 15 residues. Trimming cost V 5 bases and J 0 bases, with 11 bases left between them.

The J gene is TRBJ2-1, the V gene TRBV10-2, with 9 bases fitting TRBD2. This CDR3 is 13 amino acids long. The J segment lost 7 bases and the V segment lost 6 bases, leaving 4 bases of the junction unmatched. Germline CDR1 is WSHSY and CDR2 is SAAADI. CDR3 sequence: CASRAGGRNEQFF. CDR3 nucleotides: TGCGCCAGCAGGGCGGGGGGGCGAAATGAGCAGTTCTTC.

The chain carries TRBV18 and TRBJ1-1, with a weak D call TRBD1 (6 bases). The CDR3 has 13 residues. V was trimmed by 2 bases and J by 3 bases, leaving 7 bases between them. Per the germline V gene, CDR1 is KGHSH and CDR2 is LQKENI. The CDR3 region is CASSPSGDTEAFF. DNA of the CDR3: TGTGCCAGCTCACCATCAGGGGACACTGAAGCTTTCTTT.

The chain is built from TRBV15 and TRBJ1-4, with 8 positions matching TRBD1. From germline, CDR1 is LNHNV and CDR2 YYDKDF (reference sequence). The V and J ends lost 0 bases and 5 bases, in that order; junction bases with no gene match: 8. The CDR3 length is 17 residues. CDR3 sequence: CATSREGRDRRNEKLFF. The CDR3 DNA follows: TGTGCCACCAGCAGAGAGGGCCGGGACAGGCGGAATGAAAAACTGTTTTTT.

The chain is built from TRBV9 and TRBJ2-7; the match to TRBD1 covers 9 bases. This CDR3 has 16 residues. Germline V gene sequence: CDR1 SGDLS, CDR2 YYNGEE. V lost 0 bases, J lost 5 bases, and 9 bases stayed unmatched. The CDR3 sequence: CASSVAPGQGQDEQYF. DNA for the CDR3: TGTGCCAGCAGCGTAGCCCCGGGACAGGGACAAGACGAGCAGTACTTC. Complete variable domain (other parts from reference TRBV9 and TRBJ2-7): DSGVTQTPKHLITATGQRVTLRCSPRSGDLSVYWYQQSLDQGLQFLIQYYNGEERAKGNILERFSAQQFPDLHSELNLSSLELGDSALYFCASSVAPGQGQDEQYFGPGTRLTVT.

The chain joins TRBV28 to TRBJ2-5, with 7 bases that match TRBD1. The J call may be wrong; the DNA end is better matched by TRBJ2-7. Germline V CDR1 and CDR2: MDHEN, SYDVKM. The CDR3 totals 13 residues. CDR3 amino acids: CASSSGQPYEQYF. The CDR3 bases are TGTGCCAGCAGTTCGGGACAGCCCTACGAGCAGTACTTC.

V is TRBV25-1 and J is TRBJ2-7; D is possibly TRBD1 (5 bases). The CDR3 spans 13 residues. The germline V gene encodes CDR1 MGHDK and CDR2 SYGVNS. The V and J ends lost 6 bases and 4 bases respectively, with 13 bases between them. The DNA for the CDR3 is TGTGCCAGCAGCCTGCCAGGGCTTTACGAGCAGTACTTC. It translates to CASSLPGLYEQYF.

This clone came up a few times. The CDR3 region is CASSSLAGRVNEQFF. The DNA for the CDR3 is TGTGCCAGCAGTTCACTAGCGGGAAGGGTCAATGAGCAGTTCTTC. The J gene is TRBJ2-1, the V gene TRBV28; 10 nucleotides line up with TRBD2. This CDR3 contains 15 residues. The germline V gene encodes CDR1 MDHEN and CDR2 SYDVKM. Trimming removed 4 bases from V and 6 bases from J; junction bases left unmatched: 6.

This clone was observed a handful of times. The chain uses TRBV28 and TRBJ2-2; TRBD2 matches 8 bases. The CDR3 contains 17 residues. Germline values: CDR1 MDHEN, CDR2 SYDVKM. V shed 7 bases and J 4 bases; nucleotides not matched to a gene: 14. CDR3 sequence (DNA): TGTGCCAGCACCACGTCGTTCGGGGGGGTTGCCACCGGGGAGCTGTTTTTT. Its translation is CASTTSFGGVATGELFF.

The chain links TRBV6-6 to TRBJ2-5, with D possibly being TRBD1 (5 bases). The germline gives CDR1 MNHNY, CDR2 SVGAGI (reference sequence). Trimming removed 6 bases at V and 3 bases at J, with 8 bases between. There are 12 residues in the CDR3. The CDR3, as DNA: TGTGCCAGCAGAGACAGAGAAGAGACCCAGTACTTC. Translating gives CASRDREETQYF.

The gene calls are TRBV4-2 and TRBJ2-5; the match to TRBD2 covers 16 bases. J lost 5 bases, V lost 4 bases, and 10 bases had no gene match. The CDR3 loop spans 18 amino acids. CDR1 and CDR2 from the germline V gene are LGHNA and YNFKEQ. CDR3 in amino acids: CASSPYGTSGRAGETQYF. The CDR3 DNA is TGTGCCAGCAGCCCCTACGGGACTAGCGGGAGGGCCGGGGAGACCCAGTACTTC.

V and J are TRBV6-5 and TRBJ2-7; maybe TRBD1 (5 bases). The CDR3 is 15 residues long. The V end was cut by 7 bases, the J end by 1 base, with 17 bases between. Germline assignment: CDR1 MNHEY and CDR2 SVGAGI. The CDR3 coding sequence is TGTGCCAGCACAATTACAGGTGGAGCTTCCTACGAGCAGTACTTC. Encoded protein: CASTITGGASYEQYF.